This TCR beta chain was identified during a study of shared clonotypes between healthy human individuals. The CDR3 spans 14 residues. The V gene end was trimmed by 6 bases and the J gene end by 5 bases; junction bases not matched to a gene: 6. CDR1 and CDR2 (germline): WSHSY, SAAADI. The method was immunoSEQ multiplex PCR; TCRdb's version includes in-frame clones alone and lacks a portion of them. In the table there are about 1 million clones, about three quarters of which are singletons. This clone was observed a handful of times. Sequences were obtained from memory CD4+ T cells sorted from blood. Subset denoted: CD45RA-negative fraction. The chain is built from TRBV10-2 and TRBJ1-5, with 8 positions matching TRBD1. The receptor's source is a young man in good health. Here the CDR3 DNA reads TGCGCCAGCAGGGACCAGGGGGCGTATCAGCCCCAGCATTTT. This translates into CASRDQGAYQPQHF.